This T cell receptor (beta chain) was identified in a study of blood T cell repertoires in COVID-19. Repertoires were generated with immunoSEQ multiplex PCR, while TCRdb's copy carries only in-frame clones and drops some. The sample includes fewer than 300,000 clones, approximately 86% seen only once; the top ten take roughly 3%. The trim removed 6 bases at V and 6 bases at J, leaving 8 bases unmatched. CDR1 and CDR2 (germline): MDHEN, SYDVKM. CDR3 length equals 13 residues. This clonotype was sampled from a woman aged 18-30 years with acute or convalescent COVID-19. The V call is TRBV28, the J call TRBJ2-7; 7 bases map to TRBD1. Material for sequencing was peripheral blood. Written as DNA, the CDR3 is TGTGCCAGCAGGCCCGACAGGGTTGGCGAGCAGTACTTC. Translated: CASRPDRVGEQYF. Complete variable domain (other parts from reference TRBV28 and TRBJ2-7): DVKVTQSSRYLVKRTGEKVFLECVQDMDHENMFWYRQDPGLGLRLIYFSYDVKMKEKGDIPEGYSVSREKKERFSLILESASTNQTSMYLCASRPDRVGEQYFGPGTRLTVT.